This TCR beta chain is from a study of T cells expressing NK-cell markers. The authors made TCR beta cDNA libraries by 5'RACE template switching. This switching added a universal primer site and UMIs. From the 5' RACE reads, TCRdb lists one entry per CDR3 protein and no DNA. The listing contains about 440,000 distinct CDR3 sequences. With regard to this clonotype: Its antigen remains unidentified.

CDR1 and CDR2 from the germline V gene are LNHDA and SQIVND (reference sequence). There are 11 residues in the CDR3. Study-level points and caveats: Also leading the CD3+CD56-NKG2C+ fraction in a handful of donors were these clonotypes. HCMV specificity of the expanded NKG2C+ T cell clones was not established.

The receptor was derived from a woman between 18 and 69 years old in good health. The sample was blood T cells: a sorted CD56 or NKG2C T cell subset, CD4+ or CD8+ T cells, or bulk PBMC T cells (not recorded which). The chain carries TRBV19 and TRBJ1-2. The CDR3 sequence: CASSIVAAIAF.